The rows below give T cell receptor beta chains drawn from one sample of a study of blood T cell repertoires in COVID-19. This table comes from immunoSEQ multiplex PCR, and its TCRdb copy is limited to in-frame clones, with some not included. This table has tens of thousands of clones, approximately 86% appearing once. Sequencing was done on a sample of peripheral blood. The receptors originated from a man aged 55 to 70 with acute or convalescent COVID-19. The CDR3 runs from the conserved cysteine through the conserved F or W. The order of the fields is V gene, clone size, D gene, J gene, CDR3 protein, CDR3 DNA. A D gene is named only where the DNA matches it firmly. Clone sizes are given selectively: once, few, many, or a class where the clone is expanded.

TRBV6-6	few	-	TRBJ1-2	CASSSRGYTF	TGTGCCAGTTCGTCGAGGGGCTACACCTTC
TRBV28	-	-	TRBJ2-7	CASSQRIREAYEQYF	TGTGCCAGCAGTCAACGCATCAGGGAAGCCTACGAGCAGTACTTC
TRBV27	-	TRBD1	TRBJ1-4	CASSFSLGTGGEKLFF	TGTGCCAGCAGTTTTTCCCTCGGGACAGGTGGCGAAAAACTGTTTTTT
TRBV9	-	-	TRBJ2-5	CASSVGIATQETQYF	TGTGCCAGCAGCGTAGGTATAGCCACACAAGAGACCCAGTACTTC
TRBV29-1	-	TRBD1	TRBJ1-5	CSVAAGTVSNQPQHF	TGCAGCGTTGCCGCCGGGACAGTTAGCAATCAGCCCCAGCATTTT
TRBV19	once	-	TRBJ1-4	CASSTGDGVEKLFF	TGTGCCAGTAGTACAGGGGATGGGGTCGAAAAACTGTTTTTT
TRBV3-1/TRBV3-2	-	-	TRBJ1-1	CASTREGNTEAFF	TGTGCCAGCACGAGGGAGGGGAACACTGAAGCTTTCTTT
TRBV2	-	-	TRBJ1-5	CASSVGGSNQPQHF	TGTGCCAGCAGTGTCGGGGGTTCTAATCAGCCCCAGCATTTT
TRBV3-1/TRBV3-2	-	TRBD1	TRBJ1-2	CASSQDRDRVNYGYTF	TGTGCCAGCAGCCAAGATAGGGACAGGGTGAACTATGGCTACACCTTC
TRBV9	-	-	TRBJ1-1	CASSETGDLFTEAFF	TGTGCCAGCAGCGAAACGGGAGACCTTTTTACTGAAGCTTTCTTT
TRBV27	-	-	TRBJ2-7	CASRSTRDNSYEQYF	TGTGCCAGCAGGTCGACCCGGGACAACTCCTACGAGCAGTACTTC
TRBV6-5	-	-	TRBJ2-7	CASRTGSYEQYF	TGTGCCAGCAGGACAGGCTCCTACGAGCAGTACTTC
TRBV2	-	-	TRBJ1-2	CASSREENYGYTF	TGTGCCAGCAGTAGGGAGGAAAACTATGGCTACACCTTC
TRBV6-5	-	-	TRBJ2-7	CASSYTQASSYEQYF	TGTGCCAGCAGTTACACACAGGCAAGCTCCTACGAGCAGTACTTC
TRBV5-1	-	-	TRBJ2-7	CASSSTGLAGYEQYF	TGCGCCAGCAGCTCGACAGGCCTGGCCGGGTACGAGCAGTACTTC
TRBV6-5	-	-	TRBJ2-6	CATRASGANVLTF	TGTGCGACGAGGGCCTCTGGGGCCAACGTCCTGACTTTC
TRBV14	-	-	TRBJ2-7	CASSRSGYGVYEQYF	TGTGCCAGCAGCCGATCAGGGTACGGTGTTTACGAGCAGTACTTC
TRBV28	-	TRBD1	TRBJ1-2	CASSQGARGYTF	TGTGCCAGCAGTCAGGGGGCGCGGGGCTACACCTTC
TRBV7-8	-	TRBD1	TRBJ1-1	CASSLDLWQGARAFF	TGTGCCAGCAGCTTAGATCTCTGGCAGGGGGCAAGGGCTTTCTTT
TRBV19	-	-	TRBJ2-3	CASTESGLLTDTQYF	TGTGCCAGTACCGAATCGGGACTCCTCACAGATACGCAGTATTTT
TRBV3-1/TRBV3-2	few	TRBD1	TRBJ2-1	CASRRDRGDNEQFF	TGTGCCAGCAGGCGGGACAGGGGGGACAATGAGCAGTTCTTC
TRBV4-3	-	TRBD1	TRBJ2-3	CASSSLGQGFTDTQYF	TGCGCCAGCAGTTCACTTGGACAGGGGTTCACAGATACGCAGTATTTT
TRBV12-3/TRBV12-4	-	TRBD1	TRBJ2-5	CASSLRGRETQYF	TGTGCCAGCAGTTTAAGGGGGCGAGAGACCCAGTACTTC
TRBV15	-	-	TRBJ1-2	CATSRGKTEYGYTF	TGTGCCACCAGCAGAGGGAAGACGGAGTATGGCTACACCTTC
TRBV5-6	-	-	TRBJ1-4	CASSLATGVLFF	TGTGCCAGCAGCTTGGCCACGGGGGTTCTGTTTTTT
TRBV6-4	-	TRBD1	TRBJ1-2	CASSKNRGQDYGYTF	TGTGCCAGCAGTAAAAACAGGGGGCAGGACTATGGCTACACCTTC
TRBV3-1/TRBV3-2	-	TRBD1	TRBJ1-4	CASSHYRDSEKLFF	TGTGCCAGCAGCCACTACCGGGACAGCGAAAAACTGTTTTTT
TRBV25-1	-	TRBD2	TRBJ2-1	CGKRGNSYNEQFF	TGTGGAAAGCGGGGGAATTCCTACAATGAGCAGTTCTTC
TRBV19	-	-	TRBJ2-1	CASSKGPGQSSYNEQFF	TGTGCCAGTAGTAAGGGGCCGGGACAAAGCTCCTACAATGAGCAGTTCTTC
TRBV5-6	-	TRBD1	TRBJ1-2	CASSSNGQGARGYTF	TGTGCCAGCAGTTCCAATGGACAGGGGGCGAGAGGCTACACCTTC
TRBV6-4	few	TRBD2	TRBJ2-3	CASSESGGATDTQYF	TGTGCCAGCAGTGAAAGCGGGGGGGCCACAGATACGCAGTATTTT
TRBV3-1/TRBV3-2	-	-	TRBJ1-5	CASSQEGGSNQPQHF	TGTGCCAGCAGCCAAGAGGGAGGTAGCAATCAGCCCCAGCATTTT
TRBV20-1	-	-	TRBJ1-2	CSATPDYGYTF	TGCAGTGCTACCCCAGACTATGGCTACACCTTC
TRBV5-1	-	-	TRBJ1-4	CASSFQGGNEKLFF	TGCGCCAGCAGCTTCCAGGGCGGTAATGAAAAACTGTTTTTT
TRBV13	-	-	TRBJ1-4	CASSASEGRLHEKLFF	TGTGCCAGCAGCGCAAGCGAGGGGAGGTTGCATGAAAAACTGTTTTTT
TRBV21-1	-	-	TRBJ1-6	CAPFYSYNSPLHF	TGTGCCCCCTTTTACTCCTATAATTCACCCCTCCACTTT
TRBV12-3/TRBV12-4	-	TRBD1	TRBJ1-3	CASSRDRGDTIYF	TGTGCCAGCAGTAGGGACAGGGGAGACACCATATATTTT
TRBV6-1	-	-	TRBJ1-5	CASRELDRASNQPQHF	TGTGCCAGCAGGGAACTAGACAGAGCAAGCAATCAGCCCCAGCATTTT
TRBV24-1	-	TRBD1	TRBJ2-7	CATGQGGEYEQYF	TGTGCCACCGGACAGGGGGGGGAATACGAGCAGTACTTC
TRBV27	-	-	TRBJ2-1	CASSSRTTSSYNEQFF	TGTGCCAGCAGTTCCCGCACTACAAGCTCCTACAATGAGCAGTTCTTC
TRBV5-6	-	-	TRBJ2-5	CASSLAGGGTQYF	TGTGCCAGCAGCTTGGCCGGCGGTGGGACCCAGTACTTC
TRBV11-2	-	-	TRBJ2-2	CASSLGGGAPGELFF	TGTGCCAGCAGTCTAGGCGGGGGCGCGCCCGGGGAGCTGTTTTTT
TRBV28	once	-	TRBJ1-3	CASSLIVSGNTIYF	TGTGCCAGCAGTTTAATAGTGTCTGGAAACACCATATATTTT
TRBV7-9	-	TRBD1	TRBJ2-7	CASSLIGQESSYEQYF	TGTGCCAGCAGCTTAATAGGACAGGAGAGCTCCTACGAGCAGTACTTC